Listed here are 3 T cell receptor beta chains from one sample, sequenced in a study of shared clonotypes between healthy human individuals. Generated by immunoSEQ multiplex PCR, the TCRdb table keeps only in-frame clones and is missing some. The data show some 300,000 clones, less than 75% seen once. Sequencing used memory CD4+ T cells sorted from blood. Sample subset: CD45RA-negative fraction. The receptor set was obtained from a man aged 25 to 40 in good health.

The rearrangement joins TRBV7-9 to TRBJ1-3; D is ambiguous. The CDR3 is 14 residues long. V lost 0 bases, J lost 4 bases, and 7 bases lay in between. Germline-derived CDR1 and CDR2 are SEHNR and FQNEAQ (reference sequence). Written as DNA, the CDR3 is TGTGCCAGCAGCTTAGCAGCCTCCGGAAACACCATATATTTT. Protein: CASSLAASGNTIYF.

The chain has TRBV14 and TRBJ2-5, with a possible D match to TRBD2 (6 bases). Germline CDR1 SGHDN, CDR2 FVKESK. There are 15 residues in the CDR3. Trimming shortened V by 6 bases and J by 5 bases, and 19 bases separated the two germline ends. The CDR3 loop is CASSSTRAGGETQYF. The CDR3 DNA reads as TGTGCCAGCAGTTCCACTAGGGCAGGAGGGGAGACCCAGTACTTC.

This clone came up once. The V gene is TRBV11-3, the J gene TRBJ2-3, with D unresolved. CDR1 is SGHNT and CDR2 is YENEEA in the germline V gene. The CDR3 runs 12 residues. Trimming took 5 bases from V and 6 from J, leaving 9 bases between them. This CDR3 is CASSQGWDTQYF. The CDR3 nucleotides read TGTGCCAGCAGCCAAGGGTGGGATACGCAGTATTTT.